This TCR beta chain was sequenced during a study of human CD8 memory T cell subsets. TCR beta was sequenced from UMI-tagged 5' RACE libraries. For each CDR3 protein, TCRdb gives one entry from its re-call of the 5' RACE reads, without DNA. The sample totals 3,000 to 4,500 distinct CDR3 sequences. This CDR3 has 15 amino acids. Germline CDR1 reads DFQATT; CDR2 reads SNEGSKA (reference sequence). The clonotype was recovered from a human donor in good health. This chain joins TRBV20-1 and TRBJ2-1. The sequenced sample was CD8+ effector memory T cells (TEM) sorted from PBMCs. Subset specified: effector memory CD8 T cells, CCR7- CD45RO+ CD95+. The CDR3 loop reads CSARDTGSSYNEQFF.